The clone carrying this T cell receptor beta chain was seen a single time. No antigen is known for it. Only in-frame clones appear in the TCRdb table, and some are missing; sequencing was by immunoSEQ multiplex PCR. The sample carries tens of thousands of clones, 96% recorded once. The sample belongs to a study of siplizumab effects on memory and regulatory T cells. The study's findings and limits: About 80-95% of proliferating CD4+ or CD8+ clones had no assignable naive or memory phenotype. Naive T cells seemed more diverse than memory cells and seemed major alloresponse contributors.

What was sequenced was naive CD4+ T cells sorted from blood. This TCR derives from a human donor in good health.

CDR3 residues: CASSLRYRTSYEQYF. For the CDR3, the DNA is TGTGCCAGCAGCTTGAGATATAGGACATCCTACGAGCAGTACTTC. This chain joins TRBV5-6 and TRBJ2-7; possible D gene TRBD1, 5 bases. This CDR3 contains 15 residues. Between the trimmed V and J ends, which lost 1 base and 1 base, there was a span of 12 bases. Germline loops: CDR1 SGHDT, CDR2 YYEEEE.